This note documents a single TCR beta chain sequence. Its antigen is still unknown. Base quality data are lacking; no much larger clone is found one base away. In total, fewer than 750 healthy bone marrow donors made up the cohort. At the time of sampling, every cohort member was nominally healthy, though immune exposures that went unrecorded were likely present. The donor tested CMV seropositive, placing the donor among the 250 to 300 seropositive members of the cohort. A peripheral blood sample was provided by each donor, and peripheral blood mononuclear cells were used for TCR beta sequencing. Genomic DNA was extracted from the blood cell samples with the Qiagen DNeasy Blood Extraction Kit. The sample originates from a study of cytomegalovirus exposure and HLA in healthy donors (dated by TCRdb to the late 2010s). Study-level background: An earlier analysis of some 600 of the donors reported 250 to 350 Gb of sequence data and around 100 million unique TCR beta sequences obtained from some 170 million T cells. Both class I and class II loci were covered by HLA typing, at four-digit resolution. A later genetic analysis used genome-wide SNP genotypes for about 60% of the roughly 700 donors, treating that subset as a discovery cohort. All discovery cohort repertoires had been generated using a single sequencing platform. Among about 360 genotyped donors of the cohort, an average of roughly 240,000 unique TCR beta nucleotide sequences were sequenced per donor, around 20% of them non-productive. An early release covering approximately 600 HLA-typed donors comprised 250 to 350 gigabases of sequencing data and tens of millions of unique TCR sequences. Typing coverage differed by locus: A, B, C, DRB1 and DQB1 were typed in roughly 620-640 donors, DQA1 in roughly 500, DPA1 in around 610, and DPB1 in just under 490. Along with the approximately 650-subject first cohort, a separate validation cohort of over a hundred different subjects was used. Donor age, sex, ethnicity and CMV serostatus were compiled together with the repertoire data. In the later analysis, no new phenotypic data were used to find candidate immune exposures; instead, reliance was placed on TCR beta sequences and their occurrence across donors. Among the approximately 400 genotyped donors, 75% to 90% belonged to the genetic ancestry cluster associated with self-reported Caucasian donors. The T cell repertoires of 700 or so subjects were profiled by immunosequencing and related to cytomegalovirus serostatus. To study patterns of TCR occurrence, a later analysis re-analyzed previously published TCR beta repertoires from 666 donors and added high-resolution HLA genotyping. A handful of DR-DQ haplotypes were handled as single units for association and clustering because linkage in the cohort was strong. High-throughput TCR immunosequencing, statistical association of individual TCRs with disease status, and machine learning were combined to predict cytomegalovirus infection status. An earlier analysis of about 600 of the donors used high-throughput TCR beta sequencing to judge whether each TCR beta V gene segment behaved as functional or pseudogenic. The study was designed to test whether signatures of past pathogen exposure could be identified by cataloging public T cell receptors.

General findings and caveats noted by the study authors: Broadly in line with IMGT annotations, most TCR beta V segments showed up in productive rearrangements about 90% or about 30% of the time in an earlier analysis of several hundred of the donors. According to a later analysis, TCR association rates differed among HLA loci, with DRB1 alleles showing the most associated TCRs and HLA-C alleles showing the fewest. A later analysis associated 15,000 to 20,000 TCR beta sequences with specific HLA alleles at a false discovery rate of 0.05. Compared with equally common non-associated chains, HLA-associated TCR beta chains in a later analysis were more clonally expanded and had lower generation probabilities. In a later genetic analysis, fewer N-insertions in productive TCRs were reported among donors in an Asian-associated ancestry cluster than the roughly 700-donor mean. A few of the identified cytomegalovirus-associated TCR beta chains were confirmed in vitro to be specific for cytomegalovirus antigens. It was suggested by the authors that the approach could potentially be generalized to other disease states and immunological phenotypes. The only immune exposure information available for the cohort was CMV serostatus. Most TCR sequences were observed very rarely across donors, whereas some public TCRs were present in many individuals. According to a later analysis, parvovirus B19, influenza, CMV and Epstein-Barr virus appeared linked to several top co-occurrence clusters. Assigning TCR associations to individual alleles was difficult when HLA alleles, especially DR and DQ, strongly co-occurred. A later analysis found that most CMV-associated TCR beta chains appeared HLA-restricted, with HLA associations seemingly driven largely by CMV exposure. An association between a missense DCLRE1C variant and V-gene and J-gene trimming of TCR beta chains was found in a later genetic analysis and replicated in an independent cohort. This cohort had only TCR beta chains sequenced, and the lack of alpha or paired-chain data limited which features could be detected. Linkage disequilibrium might explain the correlated functional status among segregating V segments, but an unknown experimental factor could not be ruled out. Some IMGT-functional V segments, including TRBV6-2 and TRBV6-3, could not be distinguished by the 87-base-pair reads and were therefore excluded. The study listed 150 to 200 TCR beta chains as associated with cytomegalovirus. A cluster of highly shared sequence variants was judged likely to represent a technical artifact of the sequencing pipeline. The classifier was reported to diagnose cytomegalovirus status with high specificity and sensitivity in both the original and validation cohorts. A further reported finding was that TCR beta sequences accurately predicted the HLA-A and HLA-B alleles for most subjects in the first cohort. Sequencing depth was assumed to be roughly uniform across donors in the presence/absence analyses, though that assumption may not hold. Because counts were too low, roughly 18 rarely observed V segments, including chromosome 9 orphons, were left out of the earlier analysis of several hundred of the donors. Because some donors lacked HLA typing at each locus, the association tests relied only on the typed subset.

Counted from cysteine to phenylalanine, this CDR3 has 17 amino acids. The retained sequence is limited to the CDR3, 51 bases, with the frame set at the first base. CDR1 and CDR2 were assigned from the germline V gene as MNHNS and SASEGT. The V and J ends are trimmed by 3 bases and 2 bases, leaving 17 bases between them. Library prep was done by the immunoSEQ multiplex PCR assay. A mixture of 60 forward primers for TCR Vbeta segments and 13 reverse primers for TCR Jbeta segments was used in the multiplex PCR. The CDR3 region of rearranged TCR beta genes was amplified from genomic DNA with a multiplex PCR assay. The Illumina HiSeq System was used to sequence the amplified TCR beta libraries as 87-base-pair reads. The original methods were these. A later analysis tallied around 87 million unique TCR beta chains across the roughly 610 repertoires, and around 12 million of those chains were shared by two or more donors. Raw reads were error-corrected and collapsed into unique sequences with a nearest-neighbor algorithm that merged closely related sequences to remove PCR and sequencing errors. To assign V, D and J gene segments, CDR3 sequences were aligned to IMGT reference sequences. Each retained sequence needed at least a six-nucleotide match to both a V gene segment and a J gene segment. Rearrangements were classified as productive when the CDR3 lacked stop codons and remained in frame with V and J, and all other rearrangements were classified as non-productive. Following IMGT convention, CDR3 was defined as the stretch from the second conserved V-encoded cysteine up to the conserved J-encoded phenylalanine. The earlier analysis of a few hundred of the donors excluded any sequence lacking an unambiguous match to a single V gene segment. An earlier analysis of several hundred of the donors called V segments functional above 56.7% productive rearrangements and segregating when the between-donor standard deviation exceeded 5%. To diagnose cytomegalovirus status from the catalog of TCR beta chain sequences, a statistical classification framework was built. In a later analysis, V and J genes were assigned by comparing TCR nucleotide sequences against IMGT/GENE-DB human TR gene sequences. The TCRdist pipeline was used in a later analysis to assign CDR3 sequences and most-parsimonious VDJ recombination scenarios. In a later analysis, each TCR beta chain was defined by its CDR3 amino acid sequence together with its V-gene family, and reads without a unique V-gene family were excluded. In a later analysis, nearly 600 highly shared, low-generation-probability nucleotide sequences were removed to address suspected cross-contamination and a sequencing artifact. In a later analysis, a clonal expansion index was calculated for each public chain from normalized within-repertoire ranks of inferred template counts. A later analysis computed generation probabilities with a VDJ recombination model fitted to out-of-frame rearrangements, and checked the results against IGoR. In a later analysis, hypergeometric tests were used to score TCR-TCR, TCR-HLA and TCR-CMV co-occurrence, with a repertoire-size bias correction applied to TCR pairs. A later analysis estimated false discovery rates by permuting HLA or CMV assignments 20 times. In a later analysis, co-occurring TCRs were grouped using DBSCAN, with TCRdist sequence similarity added in when clustering inside HLA-allele-positive subsets. For co-occurrence clustering, repertoires with fewer than 30,000 or more than 120,000 public chains were excluded, along with about five repertoires with anomalous nucleotide sharing. TCRdb took this table from immuneACCESS and kept in-frame rearrangements with V and J called. Such tables lack part of the clones; where checked against another copy, unresolved V genes explain under half of the gap, and the rest is unexplained. The DNA gave D and trimming, while V, J and clone size come from that table. For this sample there are some 210,000 clones; roughly 80% appear just once. Less than 2.5% of the sample is taken by the ten largest.

The sample was PBMCs. This TCR derives from a woman aged 25-40 years in good health and CMV-seropositive. The chain joins TRBV6-1 to TRBJ1-3, with the identity of the D gene unclear. The DNA is TGTGCCAGCAGTGAGTTGGTGGGCGGGAAACCTGGAAACACCATATATTTT. It is translated as CASSELVGGKPGNTIYF.